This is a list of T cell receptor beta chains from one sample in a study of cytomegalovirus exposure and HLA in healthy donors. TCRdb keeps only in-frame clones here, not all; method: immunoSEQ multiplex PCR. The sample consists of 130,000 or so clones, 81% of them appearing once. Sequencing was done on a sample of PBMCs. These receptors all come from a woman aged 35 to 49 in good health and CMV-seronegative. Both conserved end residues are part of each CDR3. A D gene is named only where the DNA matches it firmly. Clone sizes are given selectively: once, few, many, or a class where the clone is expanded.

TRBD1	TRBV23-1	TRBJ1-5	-	CANPMFGRGHVQPQHF	TGCGCCAACCCGATGTTCGGCAGGGGGCATGTCCAGCCCCAGCATTTT
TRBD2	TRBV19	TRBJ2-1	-	CASTRLAGGPDEQFF	TGTGCCAGTACCCGACTAGCGGGAGGGCCGGATGAGCAGTTCTTC
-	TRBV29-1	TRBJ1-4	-	CSVALPTGLTNEKLFF	TGCAGCGTTGCTCTCCCCACAGGGTTAACTAATGAAAAACTGTTTTTT
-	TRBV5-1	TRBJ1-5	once	CASSWDSNQPQHF	TGCGCCAGCAGCTGGGACTCTAATCAGCCCCAGCATTTT
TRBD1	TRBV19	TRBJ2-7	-	CASSAGQGGYEQYF	TGTGCCAGTAGTGCGGGACAGGGGGGATACGAGCAGTACTTC
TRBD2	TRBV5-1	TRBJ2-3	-	CASSLALAGAADTQYF	TGCGCCAGCAGCTTGGCACTAGCGGGGGCCGCAGATACGCAGTATTTT
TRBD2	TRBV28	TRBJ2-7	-	CASSPRLAGVAEQYF	TGTGCCAGCAGTCCCCGACTAGCGGGAGTTGCCGAGCAGTACTTC
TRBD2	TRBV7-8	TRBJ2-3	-	CASSLSGGATDTQYF	TGTGCCAGCAGCCTCAGCGGGGGGGCCACAGATACGCAGTATTTT
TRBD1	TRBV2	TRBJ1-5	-	CASIRDRGGQPQHF	TGTGCCAGCATCCGGGACAGGGGGGGTCAGCCCCAGCATTTT
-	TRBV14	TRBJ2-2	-	CASSRQVTGELFF	TGTGCCAGCAGTCGTCAGGTCACCGGGGAGCTGTTTTTT
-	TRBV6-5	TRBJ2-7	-	CASTGHGSYEQYF	TGTGCCAGCACCGGACACGGATCCTACGAGCAGTACTTC
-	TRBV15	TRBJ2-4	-	CATSRDPGPENIQYF	TGTGCCACCAGCAGAGACCCAGGCCCCGAAAACATTCAGTACTTC
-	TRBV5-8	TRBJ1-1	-	CASRRIPVRVHTEAFF	TGTGCCAGCAGAAGAATACCCGTTCGGGTTCACACTGAAGCTTTCTTT
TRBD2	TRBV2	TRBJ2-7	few	CASSLPAGGPPYEQYF	TGTGCCAGCAGTCTTCCAGCGGGAGGGCCCCCGTACGAGCAGTACTTC
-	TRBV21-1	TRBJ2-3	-	CASRGLGTDTQYF	TGTGCCAGCAGGGGGCTAGGCACAGATACGCAGTATTTT
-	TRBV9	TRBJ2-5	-	CASSVGGQQTFYQETQYF	TGTGCCAGCAGCGTAGGGGGGCAGCAAACTTTTTACCAAGAGACCCAGTACTTC
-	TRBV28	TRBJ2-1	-	CASSRSDLSYNEQFF	TGTGCCAGCAGTCGTAGCGACCTATCCTACAATGAGCAGTTCTTC
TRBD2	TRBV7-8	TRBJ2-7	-	CASSLGLAGGVHEQYF	TGTGCCAGCAGCTTAGGTCTAGCGGGGGGAGTACACGAGCAGTACTTC
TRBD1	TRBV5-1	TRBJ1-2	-	CASSRGTDLGYTF	TGCGCCAGCAGCCGCGGGACAGACCTTGGCTACACCTTC
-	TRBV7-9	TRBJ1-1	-	CASSVQGNTEAFF	TGTGCCAGCAGCGTACAGGGGAACACTGAAGCTTTCTTT
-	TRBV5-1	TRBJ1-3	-	CASSLASSGGGNTIYF	TGCGCCAGCAGCTTGGCGTCCTCCGGAGGAGGAAACACCATATATTTT
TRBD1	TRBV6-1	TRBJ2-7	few	CASTRTGKSYEQYF	TGTGCCAGCACTAGGACAGGGAAGTCCTACGAGCAGTACTTC
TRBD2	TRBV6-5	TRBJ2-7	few	CASSGSPYEQYF	TGTGCCAGTAGCGGGAGTCCCTACGAGCAGTACTTC
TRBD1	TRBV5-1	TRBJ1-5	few	CASSLEGQGNQPQHF	TGCGCCAGCAGCTTGGAGGGACAGGGGAATCAGCCCCAGCATTTT
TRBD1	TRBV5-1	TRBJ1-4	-	CASSTTGDTREKLFF	TGCGCCAGCAGCACCACAGGGGACACCCGTGAAAAACTGTTTTTT
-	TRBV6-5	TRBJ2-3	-	CASRYRETRTDTQYF	TGTGCCAGCCGCTACAGGGAAACACGCACAGATACGCAGTATTTT
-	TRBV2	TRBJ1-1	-	CASRTRGSRDHTEAFF	TGTGCCAGCAGGACCCGAGGAAGTCGTGATCACACTGAAGCTTTCTTT
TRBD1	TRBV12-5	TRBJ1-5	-	CASGRNAGTGDTNQPQHF	TGTGCTAGTGGTCGGAACGCCGGGACAGGGGATACCAATCAGCCCCAGCATTTT
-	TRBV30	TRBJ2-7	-	CAWSVGRYEQYF	TGTGCCTGGAGTGTCGGGAGATACGAGCAGTACTTC
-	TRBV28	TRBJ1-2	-	CASSLQGNYGYTF	TGTGCCAGCAGTTTACAGGGTAACTATGGCTACACCTTC
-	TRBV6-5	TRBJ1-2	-	CASRPPDTRGYTF	TGTGCCAGCAGGCCCCCCGATACGAGGGGCTACACCTTC
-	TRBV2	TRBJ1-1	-	CASSRTANTEAFF	TGTGCCAGCAGCCGGACAGCGAACACTGAAGCTTTCTTT
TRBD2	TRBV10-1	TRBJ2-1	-	CASSGTSSNEQFF	TGCGCCAGCTCCGGGACTAGCAGTAATGAGCAGTTCTTC
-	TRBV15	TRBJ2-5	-	CATSRTRQETQYF	TGTGCCACCAGCAGAACACGACAAGAGACCCAGTACTTC
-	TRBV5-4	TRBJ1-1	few	CASSPQGYSTEAFF	TGTGCCAGCAGCCCACAGGGTTACAGCACTGAAGCTTTCTTT
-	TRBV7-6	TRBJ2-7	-	CASSLAATYEQYF	TGTGCCAGCAGCTTAGCTGCGACCTACGAGCAGTACTTC
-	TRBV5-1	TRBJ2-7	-	CASSLSLKSYEQYF	TGCGCCAGCAGCTTGTCCCTAAAATCCTACGAGCAGTACTTC
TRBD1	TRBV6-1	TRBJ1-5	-	CASSAGQGLFQPQHF	TGTGCCAGCAGTGCGGGACAGGGTTTATTTCAGCCCCAGCATTTT
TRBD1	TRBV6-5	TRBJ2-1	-	CASSFGTGDYNEQFF	TGTGCCAGCAGTTTTGGGACAGGCGACTACAATGAGCAGTTCTTC